These 24 T cell receptor beta chains were all obtained from the same sample, sequenced in a study of blood T cell repertoires in COVID-19 (dated by TCRdb to the early 2020s). The library came from the immunoSEQ multiplex PCR assay. TCRdb provides this immuneACCESS table in a form limited to in-frame rearrangements. Some clones are lacking; in checked studies, under half of them reflect an unresolved V gene, and why the rest are absent is not known. This sample holds 95,000 to 120,000 clones; around 84% were observed only once. About 3% of the sample belongs to the ten largest clones. Sequencing was done on a sample of peripheral blood. The receptors were sampled from a man aged 35 to 55 with acute or convalescent COVID-19.

The rearrangement uses TRBV6-2 or TRBV6-3 and TRBJ1-5, with a tentative D call TRBD1 (5 bases). V lost 6 bases and J 0 bases, leaving 18 bases between the germline ends. The germline V gene has CDR1 MNHEY and CDR2 SVGEGT. This CDR3 region has 17 residues. In DNA, the CDR3 is TGTGCCAGCAGCACCATAAAGGACACTAATAGCAATCAGCCCCAGCATTTT. Its protein product is CASSTIKDTNSNQPQHF.

The chain links TRBV29-1 to TRBJ1-2; D unresolved. Germline lookup yields CDR1 SQVTM and CDR2 ANQGSEA. The length of the CDR3 is 12 residues. Deletions cut 0 bases from V and 8 bases from J, with 10 bases between. The chain's CDR3 is CSVEEGGLGYTF. The CDR3 DNA reads TGCAGCGTTGAAGAGGGAGGGCTAGGCTACACCTTC.

CDR3 sequence reads: CATSRDWDSLNTEAFF. Here the CDR3 DNA reads TGTGCCACCAGCAGAGATTGGGACAGTTTGAACACTGAAGCTTTCTTT. The V and J genes are TRBV15 and TRBJ1-1; 7 bases fit TRBD1. Germline CDR1 is LNHNV and CDR2 is YYDKDF (reference sequence). V trimming: 0 bases; J trimming: 0 bases; junction bases outside the gene matches: 4. There are 16 residues in the CDR3.

This CDR3 is CATSDPLAGVQETQYF. The CDR3 DNA is TGTGCCACCAGTGATCCTCTAGCGGGGGTCCAAGAGACCCAGTACTTC. The chain recombines TRBV24-1 with TRBJ2-5, with TRBD2 matching 10 bases. There are 16 residues in the CDR3. The germline V gene encodes CDR1 KGHDR and CDR2 SFDVKD. V gave up 3 bases and J gave up 1 base; unmatched junction bases: 4.

This clone was counted a single time. This chain connects TRBV19 to TRBJ2-7; TRBD1 agrees at 11 bases. V lost 4 bases to trimming and J lost 6 bases; unmatched junction nucleotides: 5. The CDR3 runs 14 residues. The germline gives CDR1 LNHDA, CDR2 SQIVND (reference sequence). CDR3 in DNA: TGTGCCAGTAGTACGTGGACAGGGGGCGCCGAGCAGTACTTC. This gives the protein CASSTWTGGAEQYF.

The chain uses TRBV9 and TRBJ1-1, with a possible D match to TRBD1 (5 bases). Germline CDR1 reads SGDLS; CDR2 reads YYNGEE. V lost 0 bases and J lost 3, with 9 bases in between. The CDR3 sequence is 14 residues long. CDR3 DNA sequence: TGTGCCAGCAGCGTAGAACAGGCCTACACTGAAGCTTTCTTT. Amino acid sequence: CASSVEQAYTEAFF.

The CDR3 region has the DNA TGCGCCAGCAGCCAAGAACCGAGCTCCTATAATTCACCCCTCCACTTT. This sequence encodes CASSQEPSSYNSPLHF. The genes are TRBV4-1 and TRBJ1-6; D unresolved. The germline V gene has CDR1 MGHRA and CDR2 YSYEKL. This CDR3 comprises 16 residues. V lost 0 bases to trimming and J lost 0 bases, with 6 bases between them.

The rearrangement joins TRBV18 to TRBJ2-7; D is uncertain. The V gene lost 11 bases and the J gene lost 4 bases, with 18 bases spanning the gap. In germline, CDR1 is KGHSH, CDR2 LQKENI. This CDR3 is 13 amino acids long. The CDR3 protein is CACSNLTLYEQYF. As DNA, the CDR3 is TGTGCCTGTTCTAATTTGACACTTTACGAGCAGTACTTC.

The J gene is TRBJ1-4, the V gene TRBV25-1, with 10 bases that match TRBD1. Losses at the gene ends were 9 bases for V and 3 bases for J; bases not matched to a gene: 10. Germline V gene data show CDR1 as MGHDK and CDR2 as SYGVNS. This CDR3 has 16 residues. CDR3 in DNA: TGTGCCAGTTCCCGGGACAGGGGTTTTTCTAATGAAAAACTGTTTTTT. It is translated as CASSRDRGFSNEKLFF.

The chain uses TRBV4-1 and TRBJ2-1, with 10 bases identical to TRBD2. This CDR3 is built from 13 residues. Germline lookup yields CDR1 MGHRA and CDR2 YSYEKL. J lost 10 bases, V lost 0 bases, and 0 bases had no gene match. DNA of the CDR3: TGCGCCAGCAGCCAAGAACTAGCGGGGGAGCAGTTCTTC. Translation gives CASSQELAGEQFF.

The CDR3: CASSDSGAEGPYNEQFF. The CDR3 nucleotides are TGTGCCAGCAGTGACTCTGGCGCTGAGGGCCCCTACAATGAGCAGTTCTTC. This chain connects TRBV6-4 to TRBJ2-1; a weak D match, TRBD2 (5 bases). This CDR3 spans 17 amino acids. The germline V gene has CDR1 MRHNA and CDR2 SNTAGT. V was trimmed by 0 bases and J by 2 bases, leaving 14 bases between them.

The table lists this clone with a count of one. The rearrangement uses TRBV29-1 and TRBJ2-1; tentative D call: TRBD1 (6 bases). The CDR3 consists of 14 residues. Trimming cost V 7 bases and J 4 bases, with 17 bases left between them. Germline loops: CDR1 SQVTM, CDR2 ANQGSEA. The CDR3 coding sequence is TGCAGCGACTCCGGACAGAGCCTTTACAATGAGCAGTTCTTC. This translates into CSDSGQSLYNEQFF.

This clone has only a few counts. The rearrangement links TRBV4-1 to TRBJ2-7; 9 bases fit TRBD1. The CDR3 covers 15 residues. The ends lost 6 bases at V and 0 bases at J; junction bases unmatched: 6. Germline V gene data show CDR1 as MGHRA and CDR2 as YSYEKL. The CDR3: CASSYPGQGSYEQYF. In DNA, the CDR3 is TGCGCCAGCAGTTATCCGGGACAGGGCTCCTACGAGCAGTACTTC.

This chain connects TRBV4-1 to TRBJ1-5, with TRBD1 matching over 9 bases. Trimming removed 6 bases from V and 7 bases from J; junction bases left unmatched: 7. This CDR3 has 14 residues. CDR1 is MGHRA, CDR2 YSYEKL, per germline. Here the CDR3 DNA reads TGCGCCAGCAGAGCTACAGGGGGCGGGCAGCCCCAGCATTTT. Protein product: CASRATGGGQPQHF.

This rearrangement joins TRBV19 to TRBJ2-6; 8 bases align to TRBD1. Germline V gene sequence: CDR1 LNHDA, CDR2 SQIVND (reference sequence). V gave up 5 bases and J gave up 4 bases; unmatched junction bases: 4. This CDR3 region has 15 residues. CDR3 amino acids: CASSPQGAGANVLTF. The CDR3 bases are TGTGCCAGTAGTCCCCAGGGGGCCGGGGCCAACGTCCTGACTTTC.

This chain uses TRBV7-9 with TRBJ1-2; D perhaps matches TRBD1 (6 bases). The ends were cut back, 5 bases at V and 6 bases at J, with 19 bases in the middle. Germline CDR1 reads SEHNR; CDR2 reads FQNEAQ (reference sequence). The length of the CDR3 is 15 residues. CDR3 sequence reads: CASSGTAAWTDGYTF. The CDR3 region has the DNA TGTGCCAGCAGCGGTACCGCGGCCTGGACAGATGGCTACACCTTC.

V gene TRBV20-1 combines with J gene TRBJ2-3, with 8 bases fitting TRBD2. This CDR3 spans 14 amino acids. The V gene end was trimmed by 3 bases and the J gene end by 2 bases; junction bases not matched to a gene: 4. Germline CDR1 reads DFQATT; CDR2 reads SNEGSKA (reference sequence). The CDR3 sequence is CSASGAGATDTQYF. CDR3 coding DNA: TGCAGTGCTAGTGGAGCGGGGGCCACAGATACGCAGTATTTT.

This rearrangement joins TRBV16 to TRBJ1-5; 7 positions agree with TRBD1. In germline, CDR1 is KGHSY, CDR2 FQNENV. The CDR3 length is 15 residues. With 4 bases clipped from V and 5 bases from J, the junction kept 8 bases outside the gene matches. CDR3 sequence: CASSRRQGVDQPQHF. Written as DNA, the CDR3 is TGTGCCAGCAGCCGCAGACAGGGTGTCGATCAGCCCCAGCATTTT.

V gene TRBV6-6 combines with J gene TRBJ2-1; maybe TRBD2 (6 bases). V lost 9 bases and J lost 8, with 23 bases in between. Germline CDR1 MNHNY, CDR2 SVGAGI (reference sequence). The CDR3 runs 15 residues. The CDR3 coding sequence is TGTGCCAGTCTTACTCCGGGTAAAGCGGGCGATGAGCAGTTCTTC. This sequence encodes CASLTPGKAGDEQFF.

The chain is built from TRBV6-5 and TRBJ2-7, with D unresolved. This CDR3 has 14 amino acids. V shed 5 bases and J shed 0 bases, with 11 bases lying between them. The germline CDR1 and CDR2 sequences are MNHEY and SVGAGI. For the CDR3, the DNA is TGTGCCAGCAGTCACCCGGGTTCCTCCTACGAGCAGTACTTC. The encoded protein is CASSHPGSSYEQYF.

The chain links TRBV7-2 to TRBJ1-1, with no clear D. The V end was cut by 5 bases, the J end by 0 bases, with 7 bases between. Germline V gene sequence: CDR1 SGHTA, CDR2 FQGNSA. CDR3 length: 13 residues. CDR3 in amino acids: CASSNTVNTEAFF. CDR3 in DNA: TGTGCCAGCAGCAACACAGTGAACACTGAAGCTTTCTTT.

V and J are TRBV4-1 and TRBJ1-1; TRBD1 matches at 9 bases. The V and J ends lost 3 bases and 1 base, in that order; junction bases with no gene match: 3. The CDR3 totals 15 residues. Germline V CDR1 and CDR2: MGHRA, YSYEKL. Here the CDR3 reads CASSHRQGGNTEAFF. CDR3 DNA: TGCGCCAGCAGCCACCGACAGGGGGGGAACACTGAAGCTTTCTTT.

This clone was seen once. Other DNA sequences in this specimen translate into the identical CDR3. This chain links TRBV9 with TRBJ2-7; D is possibly TRBD1 (5 bases). CDR1 and CDR2 from the germline V gene are SGDLS and YYNGEE. Trimming left V 0 bases short and J 2 bases short, with 9 bases between. This CDR3 is 14 amino acids long. The CDR3 coding sequence is TGTGCCAGCAGCGTAGGGCAGGGCGCCTACGAGCAGTACTTC. It is translated as CASSVGQGAYEQYF.

This clone was seen once. The CDR3 is CASSLAPNTGTSSPGELFF. The CDR3 DNA reads TGCGCCAGCAGCTTGGCCCCGAACACGGGGACTAGCTCGCCCGGGGAGCTGTTTTTT. This chain uses TRBV5-1 with TRBJ2-2, with 9 bases aligning to TRBD2. V shed 0 bases and J 6 bases; nucleotides not matched to a gene: 15. This CDR3 has 19 amino acids. Germline loops: CDR1 SGHRS, CDR2 YFSETQ.